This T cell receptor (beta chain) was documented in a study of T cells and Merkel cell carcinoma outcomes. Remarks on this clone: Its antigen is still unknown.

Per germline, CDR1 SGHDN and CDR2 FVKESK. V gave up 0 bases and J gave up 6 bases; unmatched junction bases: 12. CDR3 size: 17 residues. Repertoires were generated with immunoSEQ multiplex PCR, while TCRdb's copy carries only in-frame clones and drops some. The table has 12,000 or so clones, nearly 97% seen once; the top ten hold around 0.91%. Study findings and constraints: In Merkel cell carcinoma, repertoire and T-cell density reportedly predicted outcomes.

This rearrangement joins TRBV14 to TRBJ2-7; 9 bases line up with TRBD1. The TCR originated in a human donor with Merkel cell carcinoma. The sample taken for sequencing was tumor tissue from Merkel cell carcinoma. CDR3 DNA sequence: TGTGCCAGCAGCCAAGAACTCCCCTGGACAGGGGTGAGCGAGCAGTACTTC. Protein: CASSQELPWTGVSEQYF.